This is a list of T cell receptor beta chains from one sample in a study of blood T cell repertoires in COVID-19. Produced via immunoSEQ multiplex PCR; TCRdb's table is partial and in-frame only. The table has about 250,000 clones, around 84% seen once. The sample comprised PBMCs or T cells enriched from blood (not recorded which). Receptors originate from a man aged 18 to 30 who had recovered from COVID-19. The conserved cysteine and the conserved F or W are not part of the CDR3 here.

cdr3_aa | j_call | v_call
ASSLAGGGNEKLF | TRBJ1-4 | TRBV5-4
ASSLNGQTYNEQF | TRBJ2-1 | TRBV5-1
ASKRQGQETQY | TRBJ2-5 | TRBV5-1
ASTDRINQPQH | TRBJ1-5 | TRBV19
ASSPIQLGAVDTQY | TRBJ2-3 | TRBV5-6
ASSSWDRAYEQY | TRBJ2-7 | TRBV27
ASSPQQGFSYEQY | TRBJ2-7 | TRBV7-8
ASSIEDTRVAGNTIY | TRBJ1-3 | TRBV19
ASSFHGAGGREQY | TRBJ2-7 | TRBV7-9
SVAFRNTEAF | TRBJ1-1 | TRBV29-1
ASRQRGDEQY | TRBJ2-7 | TRBV6-5
ASSTPGQGAFFGELF | TRBJ2-2 | TRBV19
ASSLAGLSNQPQH | TRBJ1-5 | TRBV5-8
ASSLIAGGRYNEQF | TRBJ2-1 | TRBV3-1/TRBV3-2
SARGGHGYT | TRBJ1-2 | TRBV20-1
ASRGQAFNQPQH | TRBJ1-5 | TRBV28
ATSRGGTGGLYSNQPQH | TRBJ1-5 | TRBV15
ASSLWPSGQGPIYSGNTIY | TRBJ1-3 | TRBV28
ASSRGGDLAKNIQY | TRBJ2-4 | TRBV19
ASSRPQVQGVGYT | TRBJ1-2 | TRBV19
AIRPRTESYNEQF | TRBJ2-1 | TRBV10-3
ASSLWGEVNQPQH | TRBJ1-5 | TRBV5-6
ASTGDSVSGYT | TRBJ1-2 | TRBV2
ASSLALAGHEKLF | TRBJ1-4 | TRBV7-9
SVRKTGPINTEAF | TRBJ1-1 | TRBV29-1
ASSHGDRSTTEAF | TRBJ1-1 | TRBV7-9
ASSFPRRSGDTEAF | TRBJ1-1 | TRBV6-6